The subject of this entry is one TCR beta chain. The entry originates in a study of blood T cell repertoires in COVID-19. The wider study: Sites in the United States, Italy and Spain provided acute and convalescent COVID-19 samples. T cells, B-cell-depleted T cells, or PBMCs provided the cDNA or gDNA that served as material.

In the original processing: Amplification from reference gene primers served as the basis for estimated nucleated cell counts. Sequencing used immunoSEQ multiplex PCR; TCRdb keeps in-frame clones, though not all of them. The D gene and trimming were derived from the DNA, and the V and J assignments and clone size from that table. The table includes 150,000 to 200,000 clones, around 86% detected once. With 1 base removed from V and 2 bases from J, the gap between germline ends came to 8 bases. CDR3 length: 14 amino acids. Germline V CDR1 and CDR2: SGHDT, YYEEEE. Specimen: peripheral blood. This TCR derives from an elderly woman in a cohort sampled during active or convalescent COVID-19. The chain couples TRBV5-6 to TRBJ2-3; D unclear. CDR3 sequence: CASSLPGVTDTQYF. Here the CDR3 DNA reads TGTGCCAGCAGCTTGCCGGGTGTCACAGATACGCAGTATTTT.